Listed below are T cell receptor beta chains from one sample, sequenced in a study of cytomegalovirus exposure and HLA in healthy donors. Method: immunoSEQ multiplex PCR; TCRdb's copy keeps in-frame clones and lacks some. The sample carries fewer than 180,000 clones, 79% recorded once. The sample consisted of PBMCs. These receptors were collected from a human donor in good health. CDR3s include the opening cysteine and the closing phenylalanine or tryptophan. Size values are once, few and many counts, or a class for expanded clones, and some rows have none.

clone size: .; V gene: TRBV7-8; CDR3 protein: CASSFDRGAYEQYF
clone size: once; V gene: TRBV10-3; CDR3 protein: CAISEGRLNTEAFF
clone size: once; V gene: TRBV28; CDR3 protein: CASSLYNLQGAPGGQPQHF
clone size: .; V gene: TRBV5-1; CDR3 protein: CASSPGTSRTQETQYF
clone size: .; V gene: TRBV30; CDR3 protein: CAWSSDRGANYGYTF
clone size: .; V gene: TRBV9; CDR3 protein: CASSVEPRPARGPNTGELFF
clone size: .; V gene: TRBV7-9; CDR3 protein: CASTGGPGGETQYF
clone size: .; V gene: TRBV7-2; CDR3 protein: CASSPGQVVTGELFF
clone size: once; V gene: TRBV7-8; CDR3 protein: CASRGGSVMTDTQYF
clone size: .; V gene: TRBV16; CDR3 protein: CASSQLEGARQPQHF
clone size: .; V gene: TRBV15; CDR3 protein: CATSRDRVGEQYF
clone size: .; V gene: TRBV5-4; CDR3 protein: CASSPRAMNTEAFF
clone size: .; V gene: TRBV6-5; CDR3 protein: CASSSPSRSNTGELFF
clone size: .; V gene: TRBV9; CDR3 protein: CASSVGLAGGNEQFF
clone size: .; V gene: TRBV6-1; CDR3 protein: CASRQGYNSPLHF
clone size: few; V gene: TRBV7-2; CDR3 protein: CASSLRPSTLGQRNEQYF
clone size: few; V gene: TRBV5-1; CDR3 protein: CASSLLGGAVLNEQFF
clone size: few; V gene: TRBV19; CDR3 protein: CASSPQGIVEATNEKLFF
clone size: .; V gene: TRBV27; CDR3 protein: CASSPHDSFYGYTF
clone size: .; V gene: TRBV11-3; CDR3 protein: CASSPSEGNTGELFF
clone size: once; V gene: TRBV7-9; CDR3 protein: CASSLGAGSLPQHF
clone size: .; V gene: TRBV6-1; CDR3 protein: CASSEAPDRDEQYF
clone size: .; V gene: TRBV5-1; CDR3 protein: CASSLAPSGTGDTQYF
clone size: .; V gene: TRBV30; CDR3 protein: CAWSLTLRWGTKGSYGYTF
clone size: .; V gene: TRBV19; CDR3 protein: CASSEGGTEAFF
clone size: .; V gene: TRBV5-4; CDR3 protein: CASSPGQGRTGELFF
clone size: .; V gene: TRBV6-5; CDR3 protein: CASSQPSGGYTF
clone size: .; V gene: TRBV5-5; CDR3 protein: CASSRSGTETQYF
clone size: once; V gene: TRBV7-9; CDR3 protein: CASRRGGELDYGYTF
clone size: few; V gene: TRBV5-4; CDR3 protein: CASSTGPTGGPVNEQFF
clone size: .; V gene: TRBV9; CDR3 protein: CASSVEVGVTEAFF
clone size: .; V gene: TRBV4-3; CDR3 protein: CASSQDSGIYNEQFF
clone size: .; V gene: TRBV7-8; CDR3 protein: CASSLTGTTYNEQFF
clone size: few; V gene: TRBV10-3; CDR3 protein: CAIIQPQDIQYF
clone size: .; V gene: TRBV4-3; CDR3 protein: CASSHNLGTGGYGELFF
clone size: few; V gene: TRBV4-1; CDR3 protein: CASGMGAPPGTEAFF
clone size: .; V gene: TRBV5-1; CDR3 protein: CASSLAEGFAGELFF
clone size: .; V gene: TRBV5-6; CDR3 protein: CASSLGWREVKNEQFF
clone size: .; V gene: TRBV6-5; CDR3 protein: CASRRTSGTSLEQYF
clone size: .; V gene: TRBV14; CDR3 protein: CASRVTGNTEAFF
clone size: .; V gene: TRBV4-1; CDR3 protein: CASRSPGLKNTEAFF
clone size: .; V gene: TRBV14; CDR3 protein: CASSQGLAPYNEQFF
clone size: .; V gene: TRBV4-3; CDR3 protein: CASSQGVEQYF
clone size: .; V gene: TRBV2; CDR3 protein: CASERGRAFF
clone size: .; V gene: TRBV29-1; CDR3 protein: CSVDATANMNTEAFF
clone size: .; V gene: TRBV7-9; CDR3 protein: CASSSGTDLIYGYTF
clone size: .; V gene: TRBV5-4; CDR3 protein: CASSSPRTYPTGGTEAFF
clone size: .; V gene: TRBV15; CDR3 protein: CATSTPPGATEAFF
clone size: .; V gene: TRBV5-1; CDR3 protein: CASSLVGQGRWEQYF
clone size: .; V gene: TRBV4-3; CDR3 protein: CASSQYSTPGETQYF
clone size: .; V gene: TRBV27; CDR3 protein: CASSFGGTASDEQFF
clone size: .; V gene: TRBV11-2; CDR3 protein: CASSLVSGRPPHEQYF
clone size: few; V gene: TRBV7-2; CDR3 protein: CASSLVASNTEAFF